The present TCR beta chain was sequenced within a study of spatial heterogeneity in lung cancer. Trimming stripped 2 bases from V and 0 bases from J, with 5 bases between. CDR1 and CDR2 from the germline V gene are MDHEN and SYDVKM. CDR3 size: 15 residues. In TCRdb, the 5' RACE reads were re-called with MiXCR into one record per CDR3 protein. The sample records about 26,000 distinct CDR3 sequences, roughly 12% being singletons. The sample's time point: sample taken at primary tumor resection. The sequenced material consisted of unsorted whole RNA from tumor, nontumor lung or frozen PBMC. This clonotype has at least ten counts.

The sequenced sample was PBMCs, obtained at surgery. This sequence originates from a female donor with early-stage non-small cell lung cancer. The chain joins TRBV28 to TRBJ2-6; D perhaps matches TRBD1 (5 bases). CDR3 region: CASSLQGSGANVLTF. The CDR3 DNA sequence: TGTGCCAGCAGTTTACAGGGCTCTGGGGCCAACGTCCTGACTTTC.